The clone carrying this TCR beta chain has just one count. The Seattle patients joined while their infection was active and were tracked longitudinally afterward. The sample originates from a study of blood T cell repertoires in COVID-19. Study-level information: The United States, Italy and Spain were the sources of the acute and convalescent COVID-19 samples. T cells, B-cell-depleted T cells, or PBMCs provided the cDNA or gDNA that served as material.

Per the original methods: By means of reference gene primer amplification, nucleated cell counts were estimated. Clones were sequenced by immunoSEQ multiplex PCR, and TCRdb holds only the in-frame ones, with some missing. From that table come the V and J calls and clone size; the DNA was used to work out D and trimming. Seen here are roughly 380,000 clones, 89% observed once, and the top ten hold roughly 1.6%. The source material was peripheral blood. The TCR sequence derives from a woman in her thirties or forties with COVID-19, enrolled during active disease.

The CDR3 here is CAWSVPSIGIVRWTDTQYF. The CDR3 DNA sequence: TGTGCCTGGAGTGTACCGTCTATCGGTATCGTTCGGTGGACAGATACGCAGTATTTT. The J gene is TRBJ2-3, the V gene TRBV30; D not resolved. Looked up from germline, CDR1 is GTSNPN and CDR2 is SVGIG (reference sequence). V was cut by 0 bases and J by 3 bases, with 25 bases left in between. The CDR3 contains 19 residues.